Shown below are 28 T cell receptor beta chains from a single sample sequenced in a study of cytotoxic CD8 clonotypes in ibrutinib-treated CLL. Assay: immunoSEQ multiplex PCR; the TCRdb copy retains only in-frame clones and omits some. The data contain some 130,000 clones, about 70% of them singletons. Specimen: PBMCs, collected after 24 months of ibrutinib treatment. These receptors all come from a human donor with chronic lymphocytic leukemia.

The rearrangement uses TRBV9 and TRBJ1-2; D perhaps matches TRBD1 (6 bases). The V end lost 4 bases, the J end lost 4 bases, and 14 bases lay between the germline ends. The V gene's germline CDR1 is SGDLS and CDR2 YYNGEE. The CDR3 extends over 14 amino acids. CDR3 residues: CASSPGRGGYGYTF. The CDR3 DNA is TGTGCCAGCAGCCCCGGCAGGGGCGGCTATGGCTACACCTTC.

The chain has TRBV12-5 and TRBJ2-3; 10 nucleotides line up with TRBD1. The V gene end was trimmed by 6 bases and the J gene end by 2 bases; junction bases not matched to a gene: 5. Germline V lookup: CDR1 LGHNT, CDR2 FRNRAP. The CDR3 length is 15 residues. CDR3 region: CASGGGTGDTDTQYF. As DNA, the CDR3 is TGTGCTAGTGGGGGCGGGACAGGGGACACAGATACGCAGTATTTT.

The V and J genes are TRBV27 and TRBJ2-6; no reliable D call. The germline V and J ends were trimmed by 3 bases and 2 bases, with 2 bases remaining between them. The germline V gene encodes CDR1 MNHEY and CDR2 SMNVEV (reference sequence). The CDR3 is made up of 13 amino acids. The CDR3 nucleotides are TGTGCCAGCAGTTTCCCTGGGGCCAACGTCCTGACTTTC. This translates into CASSFPGANVLTF. The whole variable domain, filled in from reference TRBV27 and TRBJ2-6, reads EAQVTQNPRYLITVTGKKLTVTCSQNMNHEYMSWYRQDPGLGLRQIYYSMNVEVTDKGDVPEGYKVSRKEKRNFPLILESPSPNQTSLYFCASSFPGANVLTFGAGSRLTVL.

This chain joins TRBV5-1 and TRBJ2-5, with 9 bases identical to TRBD1. The CDR3 sequence is 13 residues long. CDR1 and CDR2 (germline): SGHRS, YFSETQ. J gave up 9 bases and V 1 base, and 4 bases lay outside the gene matches. CDR3 sequence (DNA): TGCGCCAGCAGCTTGACAGGGGGCGATCCCCAGTACTTC. Encoded protein: CASSLTGGDPQYF.

J is TRBJ1-2 and V is TRBV6-6; tentative D call: TRBD1 (6 bases). CDR3 length: 12 amino acids. Trimming pared 6 bases from V and 8 bases from J, leaving 13 bases between. Per germline, CDR1 MNHNY and CDR2 SVGAGI (reference sequence). The CDR3 bases are TGTGCCAGCAGCCCGCCCGACAGGGGCTACACCTTC. It is translated as CASSPPDRGYTF.

The rearrangement joins TRBV28 to TRBJ1-5; D gene ambiguous. The CDR3 runs 14 residues. The germline CDR1 and CDR2 sequences are MDHEN and SYDVKM. Trimming shortened V by 1 base and J by 7 bases, and 11 bases separated the two germline ends. The CDR3 bases are TGTGCCAGCAGTTTATCCGGCCCCGGGCAGCCCCAGCATTTT. Its protein is CASSLSGPGQPQHF.

The CDR3 here is CSATGGNTEAFF. CDR3 coding DNA: TGCAGCGCAACAGGGGGAAACACTGAAGCTTTCTTT. The V call is TRBV29-1, the J call TRBJ1-1; TRBD1 agrees at 8 bases. The CDR3 loop spans 12 amino acids. In germline, CDR1 is SQVTM, CDR2 ANQGSEA. After removal of 7 bases from V and 2 bases from J, the junction contained 3 bases not matched to a gene.

The rearrangement links TRBV10-3 to TRBJ1-4; D remains unclear. The CDR3 is 13 amino acids. Per germline, CDR1 ENHRY and CDR2 SYGVKD. V was trimmed by 10 bases and J by 8 bases, leaving 17 bases between them. The chain's CDR3 is CATRVALREKLFF. CDR3 DNA sequence: TGTGCCACCCGGGTGGCCCTTAGGGAAAAACTGTTTTTT.

This clone turned up a few times. The chain joins TRBV5-1 to TRBJ1-6; TRBD1 matches 11 bases. The V segment lost 1 base and the J segment 10 bases; nucleotides outside the gene matches: 10. The CDR3 is 17 amino acids. Per germline, CDR1 SGHRS and CDR2 YFSETQ. The CDR3 nucleotides are TGCGCCAGCAGCTTGCTTCCATCCGGGACAGGGGGATCACCCCTCCACTTT. Protein sequence: CASSLLPSGTGGSPLHF. Supplemented by reference TRBV5-1 and TRBJ1-6, the full variable domain reads KAGVTQTPRYLIKTRGQQVTLSCSPISGHRSVSWYQQTPGQGLQFLFEYFSETQRNKGNFPGRFSGRQFSNSRSEMNVSTLELGDSALYLCASSLLPSGTGGSPLHFGNGTRLTVT.

In this sample, this clone turned up once. This chain links TRBV5-5 with TRBJ1-3; D not resolved. Per germline, CDR1 SGHKS and CDR2 YYEKEE (reference sequence). There are 13 residues in the CDR3. The V and J ends lost 1 base and 2 bases respectively, with 4 bases between them. CDR3 loop: CASSLSAGNTIYF. In DNA form, the CDR3 reads TGTGCCAGCAGCTTGTCGGCTGGAAACACCATATATTTT.

The gene calls are TRBV5-6 and TRBJ2-3; D might be TRBD2 (5 bases). The V and J ends lost 0 bases and 0 bases respectively, with 8 bases between them. Germline assignment: CDR1 SGHDT and CDR2 YYEEEE. The CDR3 spans 15 residues. CDR3 coding DNA: TGTGCCAGCAGCTTGGTGGGCGGGAGCACAGATACGCAGTATTTT. It codes for CASSLVGGSTDTQYF.

This chain connects TRBV28 to TRBJ2-2; D is perhaps TRBD2 (5 bases). The V and J ends lost 5 bases and 0 bases respectively, with 10 bases between them. This CDR3 contains 15 residues. Germline V gene sequence: CDR1 MDHEN, CDR2 SYDVKM. The CDR3 loop reads CASSMSSPNTGELFF. CDR3 nucleotides: TGTGCCAGCAGTATGTCTAGCCCGAACACCGGGGAGCTGTTTTTT.

The chain recombines TRBV7-9 with TRBJ2-5, with a weak D call TRBD2 (6 bases). Germline CDR1 reads SEHNR; CDR2 reads FQNEAQ (reference sequence). The length of the CDR3 is 14 residues. V lost 8 bases and J lost 2, with 15 bases in between. The CDR3 protein is CASGGGPWQETQYF. The CDR3 DNA follows: TGTGCCAGCGGGGGAGGCCCTTGGCAAGAGACCCAGTACTTC.

This chain joins TRBV4-2 and TRBJ2-5; 10 nucleotides align to TRBD1. The J segment lost 5 bases and the V segment lost 5 bases, leaving 8 bases of the junction unmatched. The CDR3 consists of 15 residues. Germline V gives CDR1 LGHNA, CDR2 YNFKEQ. Here the CDR3 DNA reads TGTGCCAGCAGCTTACCGGGACAGGGGTTGGAGACCCAGTACTTC. Protein sequence: CASSLPGQGLETQYF.

The chain combines TRBV28 with TRBJ1-1; D is uncertain. V was clipped by 2 bases and J by 0 bases, with 10 bases between them. The germline gives CDR1 MDHEN, CDR2 SYDVKM. The CDR3 has 15 residues. CDR3 in DNA: TGTGCCAGCAGTTTAAGTGCAGACATGAACACTGAAGCTTTCTTT. Translating gives CASSLSADMNTEAFF. Supplemented by reference TRBV28 and TRBJ1-1, the full variable domain reads DVKVTQSSRYLVKRTGEKVFLECVQDMDHENMFWYRQDPGLGLRLIYFSYDVKMKEKGDIPEGYSVSREKKERFSLILESASTNQTSMYLCASSLSADMNTEAFFGQGTRLTVV.

CDR3 amino acids: CASSPRLWETQYF. In DNA form, the CDR3 reads TGTGCCAGCAGCCCAAGACTCTGGGAGACCCAGTACTTC. The chain links TRBV4-2 to TRBJ2-5, with D hard to call. The CDR3 runs to 13 residues. Germline V gene sequence: CDR1 LGHNA, CDR2 YNFKEQ. V lost 4 bases and J lost 5, with 11 bases in between.

V is TRBV9 and J is TRBJ2-3, with D perhaps assigned TRBD1 or TRBD2 (6 bases each). Per the germline V gene, CDR1 is SGDLS and CDR2 is YYNGEE. The CDR3 runs to 13 residues. V lost 0 bases to trimming and J lost 7 bases, with 9 bases between them. The CDR3 sequence: CASSVGGAYTQYF. CDR3 sequence (DNA): TGTGCCAGCAGCGTAGGGGGGGCTTATACGCAGTATTTT.

V usage is TRBV6-1 and J usage is TRBJ1-3, with no clear D. CDR3 length equals 13 residues. The germline V gene encodes CDR1 MNHNS and CDR2 SASEGT. V shed 6 bases and J shed 2 bases, with 8 bases lying between them. CDR3 DNA sequence: TGTGCCAGCAGGAAAACACCTGGAAACACCATATATTTT. Residues: CASRKTPGNTIYF.

The gene calls are TRBV5-5 and TRBJ1-2; D unresolved. Trimming removed 7 bases at V and 2 bases at J, with 15 bases between. The CDR3 loop spans 14 amino acids. The V gene's germline CDR1 is SGHKS and CDR2 YYEKEE (reference sequence). The CDR3 region is CASRAARHNYGYTF. CDR3 sequence (DNA): TGTGCCAGCCGGGCAGCCAGACACAACTATGGCTACACCTTC.

This clone was seen once. The gene calls are TRBV4-3 and TRBJ2-3, with 8 bases that match TRBD2. V lost 4 bases, J lost 4 bases, and 10 bases stayed unmatched. The V gene's germline CDR1 is LGHNA and CDR2 YSLEER. The CDR3 totals 16 residues. The CDR3 sequence: CASSPVGSGEADTQYF. In DNA form, the CDR3 reads TGCGCCAGCAGCCCCGTTGGTAGCGGGGAGGCAGATACGCAGTATTTT.

The rearrangement links TRBV7-9 to TRBJ2-5; 11 nucleotides align to TRBD2. Germline values: CDR1 SEHNR, CDR2 FQNEAQ (reference sequence). The CDR3 spans 16 residues. V gave up 4 bases and J gave up 7 bases; unmatched junction bases: 11. The CDR3 region is CASSSGRTSGSGTQYF. Written as DNA, the CDR3 is TGTGCCAGCAGCTCTGGAAGGACTAGCGGGTCAGGGACCCAGTACTTC.

This clone was counted between two and nine times. CDR3 residues: CASSLVALSGNTIYF. CDR3 in DNA: TGTGCCAGCAGCTTAGTTGCACTCTCTGGAAACACCATATATTTT. This rearrangement joins TRBV7-9 to TRBJ1-3; D call uncertain. Trimming took 1 base from V and 0 from J, leaving 7 bases between them. This CDR3 contains 15 residues. Germline V gene sequence: CDR1 SEHNR, CDR2 FQNEAQ (reference sequence).

This clone has only one observation. The chain carries TRBV18 and TRBJ2-7; 8 nucleotides align to TRBD2. With V trimmed by 2 bases and J by 6 bases, 6 bases remained unmatched. The CDR3 consists of 14 residues. Per the germline V gene, CDR1 is KGHSH and CDR2 is LQKENI. CDR3 DNA: TGTGCCAGCTCACCAGGGCTAGCGGGCCGCGAGCAGTACTTC. Translated, it gives CASSPGLAGREQYF. The full variable domain, rest sourced from reference TRBV18 and TRBJ2-7, is NAGVMQNPRHLVRRRGQEARLRCSPMKGHSHVYWYRQLPEEGLKFMVYLQKENIIDESGMPKERFSAEFPKEGPSILRIQQVVRGDSAAYFCASSPGLAGREQYFGPGTRLTVT.

This chain connects TRBV30 to TRBJ1-3; 8 bases map to TRBD1. Germline-derived CDR1 and CDR2 are GTSNPN and SVGIG (reference sequence). Trimming at V came to 5 bases and at J to 4 bases, leaving 4 bases not matched to a gene. The CDR3 is 13 amino acids. The CDR3 region has the DNA TGTGCCTGGTCCCGGGACAGGGGAAACACCATATATTTT. It encodes CAWSRDRGNTIYF.

The J gene is TRBJ2-3, the V gene TRBV7-8; 7 bases fit TRBD1. The V gene end was trimmed by 5 bases and the J gene end by 5 bases; junction bases not matched to a gene: 13. CDR3 size: 16 residues. Germline CDR1 SGHVS, CDR2 FQNEAQ. The CDR3 loop reads CASSPRGPGSRDTQYF. The DNA of the CDR3 is TGTGCCAGCAGCCCTAGGGGGCCAGGGTCGCGAGATACGCAGTATTTT.

This clone was detected ten times or more. The chain uses TRBV6-6 and TRBJ1-1; D not resolved. Trimming took off 2 bases at V and 0 bases at J, with 4 bases between the two ends. CDR1 is MNHNY and CDR2 is SVGAGI in the germline V gene (reference sequence). This CDR3 has 13 amino acids. In DNA, the CDR3 is TGTGCCAGCAGTTACCTTATGAACACTGAAGCTTTCTTT. Translation gives CASSYLMNTEAFF.

The chain uses TRBV23-1 and TRBJ1-5, with 7 bases that match TRBD1. TRBV23-1 qualifies as an ORF whose function is uncertain. The CDR3 spans 15 residues. V dropped 3 bases and J dropped 7; count of bases not matched to a gene: 9. The CDR3, as DNA: TGCGCCAGCAGTCACCCCACAGGGGTCAGGCAGCCCCAGCATTTT. This encodes CASSHPTGVRQPQHF.

This chain connects TRBV27 to TRBJ2-1; TRBD1 might be the D (5 bases). Germline CDR1 and CDR2: MNHEY and SMNVEV (reference sequence). The CDR3 has 16 amino acids. Trimming removed 6 bases at V and 6 bases at J, with 21 bases between. The CDR3 sequence is CASRSNHGWGPNEQFF. DNA for the CDR3: TGTGCCAGCAGATCGAACCACGGGTGGGGCCCCAATGAGCAGTTCTTC.